This T cell receptor (beta chain) came from a study of blood T cells in healthy people across ages. On the study more broadly: Capture by template switching was about one barcoded beta molecule per two T cells. The study, taken as a whole, reports: Measured against age, TCR beta diversity per million T cells decreased in a roughly linear manner. Whereas aged donors had fewer naive CD4+ cells, long-lived donors had more of them and higher diversity.

Alongside a J-beta primer mix, a sample-barcoded 5' primer served in a second PCR lasting about 6 to 11 cycles. A template-switch adaptor that had 12 random nucleotides put a tag on each cDNA molecule. TCRdb re-analysed the 5' RACE reads in MiXCR, keeping a single row per CDR3 protein. The data show some 700,000 distinct CDR3 sequences, with 35% to 45% seen just once and 20% to 25% held by the top ten. In germline, CDR1 is DFQATT, CDR2 SNEGSKA (reference sequence). This CDR3 has 14 residues. With V trimmed by 3 bases and J by 5 bases, 7 bases remained unmatched. Details on this clonotype: Its antigen is as yet unknown.

The receptor comes from a woman aged 60-70 years in good health. This sequence joins TRBV20-1 and TRBJ2-5; TRBD1 aligns across 9 bases. Material: blood. The CDR3 loop reads CSASYGTGYETQYF. Here the CDR3 DNA reads TGCAGTGCTAGTTACGGGACAGGGTACGAGACCCAGTACTTC.